This T cell receptor beta chain was recorded in a study of cytomegalovirus exposure and HLA in healthy donors. Primers included in the PCR were 60 Vbeta and 13 Jbeta primers. Original processing notes: A follow-up analysis tallied around 80 million unique TCR beta chains, roughly 11 million shared. The assay was immunoSEQ multiplex PCR, and TCRdb's table has in-frame clones only and misses some. V and J calls and clone size are given by that table; D and trimming were obtained from the DNA. This specimen shows 55,000 to 75,000 clones; the ten leading clones hold around 4.2%. A remark on this clone: Its antigen remains unidentified. Other DNA sequences of this sample code for an identical CDR3.

The germline gives CDR1 SGHTA, CDR2 FQGNSA. V lost 2 bases and J 8 bases, leaving 7 bases between the germline ends. The CDR3 is 13 amino acids. Study-wide results and caveats: Previous analysis showed most TCR beta V segments were productive about 87% or about 30% of the time. Later on, an analysis found that several of the most significant clusters appeared to be linked to common viral pathogens, which included parvovirus B19.

The source of this sequence is a male donor in good health and CMV-seronegative. The chain links TRBV7-2 to TRBJ1-6; D gene unclear. Sequenced material: PBMCs. DNA for the CDR3: TGTGCCAGCAGCTTACCCACTTATTCACCCCTCCACTTT. It encodes CASSLPTYSPLHF.